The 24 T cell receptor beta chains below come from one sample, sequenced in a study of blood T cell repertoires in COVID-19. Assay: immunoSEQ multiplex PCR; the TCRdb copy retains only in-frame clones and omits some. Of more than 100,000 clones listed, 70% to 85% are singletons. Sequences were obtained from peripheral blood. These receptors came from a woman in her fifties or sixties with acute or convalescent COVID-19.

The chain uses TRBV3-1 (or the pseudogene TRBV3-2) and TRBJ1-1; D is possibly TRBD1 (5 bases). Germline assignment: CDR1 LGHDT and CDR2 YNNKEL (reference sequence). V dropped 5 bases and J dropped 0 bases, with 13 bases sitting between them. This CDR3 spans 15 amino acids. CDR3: CASSYAGVVNTEAFF. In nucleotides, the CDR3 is TGTGCCAGCAGCTACGCGGGGGTGGTGAACACTGAAGCTTTCTTT.

The chain's CDR3 is CASSLSAGRWTGELFF. For the CDR3, the DNA is TGTGCCAGCAGCTTATCCGCGGGGAGGTGGACCGGGGAGCTGTTTTTT. The chain couples TRBV11-2 to TRBJ2-2; D might be TRBD2 (6 bases). Germline values: CDR1 SGHAT, CDR2 FQNNGV. V gave up 2 bases and J gave up 5 bases, with 15 bases separating them. This CDR3 has 16 residues.

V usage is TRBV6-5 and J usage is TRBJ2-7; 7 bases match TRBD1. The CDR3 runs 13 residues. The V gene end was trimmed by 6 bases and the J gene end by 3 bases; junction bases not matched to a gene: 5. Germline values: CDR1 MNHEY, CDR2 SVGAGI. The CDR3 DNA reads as TGTGCCAGCAGACAGGGGATCGACTACGAGCAGTACTTC. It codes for CASRQGIDYEQYF.

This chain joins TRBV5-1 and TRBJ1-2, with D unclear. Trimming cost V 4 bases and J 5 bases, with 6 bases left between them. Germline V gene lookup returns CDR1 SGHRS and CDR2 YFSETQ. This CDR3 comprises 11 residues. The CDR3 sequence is CASSPRYGYTF. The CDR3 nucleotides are TGCGCCAGCAGCCCCAGGTATGGCTACACCTTC.

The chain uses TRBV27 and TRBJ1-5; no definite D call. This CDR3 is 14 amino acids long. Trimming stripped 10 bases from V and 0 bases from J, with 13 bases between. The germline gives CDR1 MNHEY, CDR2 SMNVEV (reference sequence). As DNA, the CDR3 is TGTGCCACCGGTGAGCTCTATAGCAATCAGCCCCAGCATTTT. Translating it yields CATGELYSNQPQHF.

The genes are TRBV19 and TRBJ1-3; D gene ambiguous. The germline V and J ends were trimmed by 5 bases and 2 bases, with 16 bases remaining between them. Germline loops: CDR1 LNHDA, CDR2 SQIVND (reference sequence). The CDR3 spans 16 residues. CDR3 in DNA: TGTGCCAGTAGTTTTGGCGGCAGCTCGACTGGAAACACCATATATTTT. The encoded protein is CASSFGGSSTGNTIYF.

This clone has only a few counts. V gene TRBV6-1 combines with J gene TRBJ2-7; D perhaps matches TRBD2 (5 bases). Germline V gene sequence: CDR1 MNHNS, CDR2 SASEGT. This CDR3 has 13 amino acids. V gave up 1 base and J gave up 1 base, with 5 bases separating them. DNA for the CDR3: TGTGCCAGCAGTGAAGGAGGGTCCTACGAGCAGTACTTC. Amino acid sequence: CASSEGGSYEQYF.

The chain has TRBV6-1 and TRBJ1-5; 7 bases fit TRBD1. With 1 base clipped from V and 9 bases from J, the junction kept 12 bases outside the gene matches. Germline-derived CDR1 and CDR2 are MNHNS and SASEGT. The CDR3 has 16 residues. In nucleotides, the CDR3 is TGTGCCAGCAGTGAAGAGATCCAGGGGGTTATGCGGCCCCAGCATTTT. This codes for CASSEEIQGVMRPQHF.

Written as DNA, the CDR3 is TGCGCCAGCAGTGAGTCTGGGGCAATCTCCGGGGAGCTGTTTTTT. It is translated as CASSESGAISGELFF. The chain combines TRBV10-2 with TRBJ2-2, with D perhaps matching TRBD1 (5 bases). The germline V and J ends were trimmed by 0 bases and 6 bases, with 11 bases remaining between them. Germline assignment: CDR1 WSHSY and CDR2 SAAADI. The CDR3 has 15 residues.

The CDR3 protein is CASSQLKGGIEQYF. DNA of the CDR3: TGTGCCAGCAGCCAACTCAAGGGGGGGATCGAGCAGTACTTC. The V gene is TRBV3-1 (or the pseudogene TRBV3-2), the J gene TRBJ2-7; weak D call: TRBD2 (7 bases). The germline V gene has CDR1 LGHDT and CDR2 YNNKEL (reference sequence). The CDR3 is 14 residues long. The V gene lost 2 bases and the J gene lost 6 bases, with 14 bases spanning the gap.

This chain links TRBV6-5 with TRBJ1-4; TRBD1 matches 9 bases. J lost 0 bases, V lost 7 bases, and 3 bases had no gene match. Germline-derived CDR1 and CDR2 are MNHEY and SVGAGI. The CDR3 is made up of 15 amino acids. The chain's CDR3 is CASKDRGATNEKLFF. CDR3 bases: TGTGCCAGCAAGGACAGGGGCGCAACTAATGAAAAACTGTTTTTT.

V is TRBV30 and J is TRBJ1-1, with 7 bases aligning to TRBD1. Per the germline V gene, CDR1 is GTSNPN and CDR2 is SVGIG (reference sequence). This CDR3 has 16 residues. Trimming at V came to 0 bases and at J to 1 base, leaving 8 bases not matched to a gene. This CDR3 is CAWSVGGAVGNTEAFF. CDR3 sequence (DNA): TGTGCCTGGAGTGTAGGGGGCGCGGTCGGGAACACTGAAGCTTTCTTT.

The DNA of the CDR3 is TGTGCCAGCAGCTTCGAAGGGTGGCGGGGCTATGGCTACACCTTC. It codes for CASSFEGWRGYGYTF. The chain employs TRBV5-6 and TRBJ1-2; D gene unclear. Looked up from germline, CDR1 is SGHDT and CDR2 is YYEEEE. The CDR3 spans 15 residues. V lost 2 bases to trimming and J lost 4 bases, with 15 bases between them. The full variable domain, its missing parts supplied by reference TRBV5-6 and TRBJ1-2, is DAGVTQSPTHLIKTRGQQVTLRCSPKSGHDTVSWYQQALGQGPQFIFQYYEEEERQRGNFPDRFSGHQFPNYSSELNVNALLLGDSALYLCASSFEGWRGYGYTFGSGTRLTVV.

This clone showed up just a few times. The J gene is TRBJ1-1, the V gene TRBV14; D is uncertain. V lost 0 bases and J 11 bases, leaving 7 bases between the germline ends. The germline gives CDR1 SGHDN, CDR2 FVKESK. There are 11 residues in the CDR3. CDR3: CASSQDGLAFF. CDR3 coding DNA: TGTGCCAGCAGCCAAGACGGTCTCGCTTTCTTT.

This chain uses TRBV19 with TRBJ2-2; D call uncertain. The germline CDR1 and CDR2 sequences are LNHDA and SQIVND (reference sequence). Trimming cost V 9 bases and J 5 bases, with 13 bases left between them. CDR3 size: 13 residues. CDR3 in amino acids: CASSQRRTGELFF. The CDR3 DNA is TGTGCCAGCTCCCAGAGGCGGACCGGGGAGCTGTTTTTT.

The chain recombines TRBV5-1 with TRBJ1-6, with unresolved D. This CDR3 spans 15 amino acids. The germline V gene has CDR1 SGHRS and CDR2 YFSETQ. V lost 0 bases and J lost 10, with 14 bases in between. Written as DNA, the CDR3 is TGCGCCAGCAGCTTGGCGGGGTCCTCTAGCTCACCCCTCCACTTT. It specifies CASSLAGSSSSPLHF. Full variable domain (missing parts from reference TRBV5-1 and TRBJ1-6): KAGVTQTPRYLIKTRGQQVTLSCSPISGHRSVSWYQQTPGQGLQFLFEYFSETQRNKGNFPGRFSGRQFSNSRSEMNVSTLELGDSALYLCASSLAGSSSSPLHFGNGTRLTVT.

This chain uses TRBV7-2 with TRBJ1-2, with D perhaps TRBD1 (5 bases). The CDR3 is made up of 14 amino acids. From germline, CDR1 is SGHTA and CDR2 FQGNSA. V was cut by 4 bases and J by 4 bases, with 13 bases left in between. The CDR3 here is CASSSLGGTYGYTF. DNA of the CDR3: TGTGCCAGCAGCTCATTGGGGGGTACCTATGGCTACACCTTC.

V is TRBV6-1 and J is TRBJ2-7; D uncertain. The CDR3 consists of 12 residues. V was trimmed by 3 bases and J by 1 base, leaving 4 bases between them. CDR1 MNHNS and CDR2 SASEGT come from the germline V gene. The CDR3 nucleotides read TGTGCCAGCAGTGATCTGTCCTACGAGCAGTACTTC. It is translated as CASSDLSYEQYF.

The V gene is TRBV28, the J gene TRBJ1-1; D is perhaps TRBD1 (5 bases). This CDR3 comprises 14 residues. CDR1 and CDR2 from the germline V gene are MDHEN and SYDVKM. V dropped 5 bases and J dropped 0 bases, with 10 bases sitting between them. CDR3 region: CASSPGRMNTEAFF. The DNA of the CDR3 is TGTGCCAGCAGTCCAGGGAGGATGAACACTGAAGCTTTCTTT. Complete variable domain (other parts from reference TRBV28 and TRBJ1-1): DVKVTQSSRYLVKRTGEKVFLECVQDMDHENMFWYRQDPGLGLRLIYFSYDVKMKEKGDIPEGYSVSREKKERFSLILESASTNQTSMYLCASSPGRMNTEAFFGQGTRLTVV.

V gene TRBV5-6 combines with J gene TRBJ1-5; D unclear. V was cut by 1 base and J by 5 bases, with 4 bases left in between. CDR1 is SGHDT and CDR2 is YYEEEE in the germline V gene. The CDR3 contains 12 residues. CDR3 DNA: TGTGCCAGCAGCTTGCAGGATCAGCCCCAGCATTTT. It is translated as CASSLQDQPQHF. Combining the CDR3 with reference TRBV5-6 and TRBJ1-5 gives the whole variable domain DAGVTQSPTHLIKTRGQQVTLRCSPKSGHDTVSWYQQALGQGPQFIFQYYEEEERQRGNFPDRFSGHQFPNYSSELNVNALLLGDSALYLCASSLQDQPQHFGDGTRLSIL.

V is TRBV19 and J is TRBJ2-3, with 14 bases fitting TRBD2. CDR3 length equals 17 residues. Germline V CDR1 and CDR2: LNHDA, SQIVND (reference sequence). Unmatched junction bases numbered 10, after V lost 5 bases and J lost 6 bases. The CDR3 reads CASSLGLAGGLADTQYF. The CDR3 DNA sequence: TGTGCCAGTAGTCTCGGACTAGCGGGGGGCCTAGCGGATACGCAGTATTTT.

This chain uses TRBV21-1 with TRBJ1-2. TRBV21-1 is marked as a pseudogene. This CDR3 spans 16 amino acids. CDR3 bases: TGTGCCAGCAGCAAAGTCTCCCACCGGGCTAACTATGGCTACACCTTC. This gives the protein CASSKVSHRANYGYTF.

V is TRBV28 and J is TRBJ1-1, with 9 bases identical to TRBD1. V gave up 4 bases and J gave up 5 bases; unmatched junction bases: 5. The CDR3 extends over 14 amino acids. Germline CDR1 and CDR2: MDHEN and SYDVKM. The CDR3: CASSSGTGNTEAFF. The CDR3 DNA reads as TGTGCCAGCAGTTCCGGGACAGGGAATACTGAAGCTTTCTTT.

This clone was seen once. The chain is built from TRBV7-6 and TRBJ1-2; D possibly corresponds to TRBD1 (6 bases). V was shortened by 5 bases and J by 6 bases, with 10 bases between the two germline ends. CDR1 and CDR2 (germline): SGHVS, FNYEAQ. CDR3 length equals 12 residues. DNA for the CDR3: TGTGCCAGCAGCCCACACAGGGATGGCTACACCTTC. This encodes CASSPHRDGYTF.